In this sample, the clone carrying this T cell receptor (beta chain) turned up once. Its antigen is unidentified. V was cut by 2 bases and J by 6 bases, with 9 bases left in between. CDR3 length: 12 residues. Germline values: CDR1 SGHDT, CDR2 YYEEEE. This record comes from a study of OX40 agonist ivuxolimab in advanced cancers. Study details: Cancers in dose escalation were hepatocellular, melanoma, renal cell and head and neck. Overall study results and limits: The study observed clonal expansion of CD4+ and CD8+ blood T cells by week 6 at 0.1 to 3.0 mg/kg. Also present in some nonresponders was a low level of normalized T-cell clonal expansion.

Only in-frame clones appear in the TCRdb table, and some are missing; sequencing was by immunoSEQ multiplex PCR. The sample yields roughly 40,000 clones, over 75% seen once. The source of this sequence is an adult with an advanced solid tumor such as melanoma, head and neck, liver or kidney cancer. This sample comprised CD4+ or CD8+ T cells sorted from blood, obtained in a trial of the OX40 agonist ivuxolimab. The chain joins TRBV5-6 to TRBJ2-7, with D perhaps matching TRBD2 (7 bases). The CDR3 DNA reads as TGTGCCAGCAGCTTAGGGGGGGGCGAGCAGTACGTC. This gives the protein CASSLGGGEQYV.